This is a list of T cell receptor beta chains from one sample in a study of CD8+CD57+ T cells in acquired aplastic anemia. TCRdb recomputed calls from the reads with MiXCR, one row per CDR3 protein. This table has 150,000 to 200,000 distinct CDR3 sequences, roughly 40% appearing once. Sample: sorted CD4+, CD8+, or CD8+CD57+ T cells (not recorded which) from PBMCs. These receptor sequences come from a human donor in good health. Both conserved end residues are part of each CDR3. The D gene is left open where the match is weak. A clone size is listed for some rows: how often the clone was seen (once, few, many), or a class if it is expanded.

TRBV10-3,TRBJ2-7,-,-,TGTGCCATCAGACACGAGACCTACGAGCAGTACTTC,CAIRHETYEQYF
TRBV6-1,TRBJ2-3,-,TRBD2,TGTGCCAGCAGACCCGGACTAGCGGTGAGCACAGATACGCAGTATTTT,CASRPGLAVSTDTQYF
TRBV10-3,TRBJ1-1,few,TRBD1,TGTGCCATCAAATTGGACAGGGGGAACACTGAAGCTTTCTTT,CAIKLDRGNTEAFF
TRBV2,TRBJ2-3,few,-,TGTGCCAGTAGGGGACGGGTTAGCACAGATACGCAGTATTTT,CASRGRVSTDTQYF
TRBV3-1,TRBJ2-7,-,-,TGTGCCAGCAGCCAAGCCCTGGGACTTTACGAGCAGTACTTC,CASSQALGLYEQYF
TRBV24-1,TRBJ2-1,-,TRBD2,TGTGCCACCAGTGACTGGGGACTAGCGGGAGGGGGTGAGCAGTTCTTC,CATSDWGLAGGGEQFF
TRBV19,TRBJ2-3,many,-,TGTGCCAGTGCGCGAGGGTGGGCAGATACGCAGTATTTT,CASARGWADTQYF
TRBV6-1,TRBJ2-7,-,-,TGTGCCAGCAGAAACGGGGAAAATTCGTACGAGCAGTACTTC,CASRNGENSYEQYF
TRBV24-1,TRBJ2-2,-,-,TGTGCCACCAGTGACCCGGGACCAAGGAACACCGGGGAGCTGTTTTTT,CATSDPGPRNTGELFF
TRBV5-1,TRBJ2-1,many,TRBD2,TGCGCCAGCAGCTTGCCCCTAGCGGGCTCCGGTGAGCAGTTCTTC,CASSLPLAGSGEQFF
TRBV25-1,TRBJ1-3,few,-,TGTGCCAGCAGTGAAGAAGTCAGAAGCTCTGGAAACACCATATATTTT,CASSEEVRSSGNTIYF
TRBV29-1,TRBJ2-7,-,-,TGCAGCGTTGAAGGGGACGGTTCCTACGAGCAGTACTTC,CSVEGDGSYEQYF
TRBV14,TRBJ2-7,-,-,TGTGCCAGCAGCACGGGATCCTACGAGCAGTACTTC,CASSTGSYEQYF
TRBV5-5,TRBJ1-5,many,-,TGTGCCAGCAGCCCCCTGGACACGAACAATCAGCCCCAGCATTTT,CASSPLDTNNQPQHF
TRBV29-1,TRBJ2-1,-,TRBD2,TGCAGCGTTGATAGTTCAACTTGGGAGGGGACCCCCCCCAATGAGCAGTTCTTC,CSVDSSTWEGTPPNEQFF
TRBV5-1,TRBJ2-7,-,TRBD2,TGCGCCAGCCGGATGACTAGCGGGGGTCCAGAGCAGTACTTC,CASRMTSGGPEQYF
TRBV20-1,TRBJ2-5,-,TRBD2,TGCAGTGCCCCGATTCGTAGCGGGGTTAGGGAGACCCAGTACTTC,CSAPIRSGVRETQYF